Given below is one TCR beta chain in context. These data originate in a study of blood T cells in healthy people across ages. At the level of the study: Every two T cells gave about one barcoded beta molecule via template switching.

Isolating PBMCs gave at least 6.5 million of these cells per sample. Next came a second PCR, run for about 7 to 12 cycles, which used a sample-barcoded 5' primer along with a J-beta primer mix. TCRdb redid the calling of the 5' RACE reads with MiXCR, one entry per CDR3 protein. The profile covers 1 million or so distinct CDR3 sequences, with less than 25% appearing a single time and approximately 0.7% taken by the ten largest. Germline CDR1 is MDHEN and CDR2 is SYDVKM. Trimming removed 5 bases at V and 3 bases at J, with 14 bases between. The CDR3 runs to 15 residues. This sample was shared with a second study, whose subject was T cells of mothers and their children. This second study notes: Mothers yielded over 8 million CDR3 reads, children 3 million to 3.5 million each.

The specimen was blood. The clonotype comes from a girl aged 2 to 9 in good health. V and J are TRBV28 and TRBJ1-5; D is unresolved. CDR3 loop: CASSLLVFTNQPQHF. The DNA for the CDR3 is TGTGCCAGCAGTCTTTTAGTATTCACCAATCAGCCCCAGCATTTT.